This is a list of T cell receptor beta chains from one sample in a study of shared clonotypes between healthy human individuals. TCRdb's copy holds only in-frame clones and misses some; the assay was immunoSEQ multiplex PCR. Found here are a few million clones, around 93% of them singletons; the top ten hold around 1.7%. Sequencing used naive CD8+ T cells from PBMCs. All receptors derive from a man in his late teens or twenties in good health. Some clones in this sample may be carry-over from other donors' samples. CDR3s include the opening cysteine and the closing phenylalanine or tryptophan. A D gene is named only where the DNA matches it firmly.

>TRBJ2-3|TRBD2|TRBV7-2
CASSSRTSGTDTQYF
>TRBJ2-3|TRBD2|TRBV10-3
CAISELAGTSFGDTQYF
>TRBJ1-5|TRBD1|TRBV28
CASSLGQDYSNQPQHF
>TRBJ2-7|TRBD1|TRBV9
CASSVGVTGTYEQYF
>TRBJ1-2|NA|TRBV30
CAWSVGPSYGYTF
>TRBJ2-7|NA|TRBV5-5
CASSLRVNYEQYF
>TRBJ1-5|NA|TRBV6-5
CASSYGRGAQPQHF
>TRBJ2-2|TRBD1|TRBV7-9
CASSPRTGINTGELFF
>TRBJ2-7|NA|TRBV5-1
CASREGSSYEQYF
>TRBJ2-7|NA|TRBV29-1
CSVEDWARGYEQYF
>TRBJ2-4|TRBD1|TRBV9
CASSVSRGPNIQYF
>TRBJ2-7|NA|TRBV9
CASSVGEGSSYEQYF
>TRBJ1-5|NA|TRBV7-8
CASSSGTNQPQHF
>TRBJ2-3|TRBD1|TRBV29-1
CSVAGQGITDTQYF
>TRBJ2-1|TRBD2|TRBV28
CASSSGLAGNYNEQFF
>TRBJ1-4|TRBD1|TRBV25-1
CASSEDRVDEKLFF
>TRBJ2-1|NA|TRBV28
CASSFPTISGTGNEQFF
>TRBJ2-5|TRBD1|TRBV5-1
CASSLGGGAGETQYF
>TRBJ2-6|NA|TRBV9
CASSLSRDSGANVLTF
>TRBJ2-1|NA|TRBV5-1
CASSLRVWDEQFF